One and the same sample provided the 17 T cell receptor beta chains below, sequenced in a study of blood T cells in healthy people across ages. Using a J-beta primer mix together with a sample-barcoded 5' primer, a second PCR was run for about 7 to 12 cycles. TCRdb processed the 5' RACE reads anew with MiXCR; each CDR3 protein has one entry. Counted here are some 800,000 distinct CDR3 sequences, about 25% occurring once; the ten biggest clones make up more than 3%. These records were also assigned to another study, of T cells of mothers and their children.

Sequences were obtained from blood. These receptors originate from a boy aged 10-17 years in good health.

CDR3 in DNA: TGTGCCAGCAGCGTCGACCCCGGGCCACAGGGCCAAGAGACCCAGTACTTC. The encoded protein is CASSVDPGPQGQETQYF. This chain links TRBV9 with TRBJ2-5; D is possibly TRBD1 (6 bases). Germline CDR1 SGDLS, CDR2 YYNGEE. This CDR3 spans 17 amino acids. V gave up 2 bases and J gave up 1 base, with 18 bases separating them.

In this sample, this clonotype turned up a few times. The V gene is TRBV2, the J gene TRBJ1-5; 8 positions match TRBD1. CDR1 and CDR2 (germline): SNHLY, FYNNEI. This CDR3 has 15 amino acids. The V and J ends lost 3 bases and 3 bases, in that order; junction bases with no gene match: 4. The CDR3 spells CASSDDRGYNQPQHF. The CDR3 nucleotides read TGTGCCAGCAGTGATGACAGGGGATACAATCAGCCCCAGCATTTT.

This clonotype was picked up a small number of times. Sequence at one end of the junction differs from germline and may be a read error. The rearrangement joins TRBV5-1 to TRBJ2-5; 7 nucleotides match TRBD1. The germline V gene encodes CDR1 SGHRS and CDR2 YFSETQ. The CDR3 is 14 residues long. The CDR3 DNA sequence: TGCGCCAGCAGCTTGGTGACAGGGCGCAATGAGCAATTCTTC. It is translated as CASSLVTGRNEQFF.

The chain joins TRBV5-1 to TRBJ2-2; 9 nucleotides align to TRBD2. The germline V gene has CDR1 SGHRS and CDR2 YFSETQ. The CDR3 has 15 residues. Germline trimming cut 4 bases from V and 0 bases from J; bases unmatched to any gene: 1. The chain's CDR3 is CASSRTSANTGELFF. CDR3 nucleotides: TGCGCCAGCAGCCGGACTAGCGCGAACACCGGGGAGCTGTTTTTT.

This clonotype was counted only a few times. The J gene is TRBJ2-5, the V gene TRBV6-5, with 8 positions matching TRBD1. The end of the DNA aligns better with TRBJ2-1, so the J call may be wrong. The CDR3 consists of 15 residues. From germline, CDR1 is MNHEY and CDR2 SVGAGI. The CDR3 nucleotides are TGTGCCAGCAGATACAAGGACAGGGCCTACAATGAGCAGTTCTTC. Its translation: CASRYKDRAYNEQFF.

The gene calls are TRBV6-2 or TRBV6-3 and TRBJ2-7; no reliable D call. V shed 3 bases and J shed 2 bases, with 8 bases lying between them. Germline CDR1 and CDR2: MNHEY and SVGEGT. This CDR3 is 13 amino acids long. CDR3 bases: TGTGCCAGCAGTTATTTGGGTCCCTACGAGCAGTACTTC. Its protein is CASSYLGPYEQYF.

CDR3 nucleotide sequence: TGTGCCAGCACCCCGGACACCCGTAGCACAGATACGCAGTATTTT. Amino acids: CASTPDTRSTDTQYF. The genes are TRBV9 and TRBJ2-3; the D gene is possibly TRBD1 (5 bases). The CDR3 extends over 15 amino acids. V shed 6 bases and J shed 0 bases, with 14 bases lying between them. Germline V gene sequence: CDR1 SGDLS, CDR2 YYNGEE.

This clonotype was counted a few times. V usage is TRBV20-1 and J usage is TRBJ2-1, with 11 bases fitting TRBD2. The CDR3 covers 15 residues. Germline CDR1 is DFQATT and CDR2 is SNEGSKA (reference sequence). J gave up 3 bases and V 5 bases, and 6 bases lay outside the gene matches. The CDR3, as DNA: TGCAGTGCTTCGACTAGCGGGGCTTTCTACAATGAGCAGTTCTTC. Protein sequence: CSASTSGAFYNEQFF.

The chain has TRBV20-1 and TRBJ2-4, with D unresolved. V lost 0 bases, J lost 9 bases, and 15 bases lay in between. The CDR3 extends over 14 amino acids. Germline CDR1 is DFQATT and CDR2 is SNEGSKA (reference sequence). The CDR3 nucleotides are TGCAGTGCTAGAGATCAAGGGTGGGTCGGCATTCAGTACTTC. This sequence encodes CSARDQGWVGIQYF.

This sequence joins TRBV3-1 and TRBJ1-2, with 9 bases identical to TRBD1. Germline V gives CDR1 LGHDT, CDR2 YNNKEL (reference sequence). Unmatched junction bases numbered 8, after V lost 3 bases and J lost 3 bases. The CDR3 is 16 residues long. The CDR3 reads CASSHWTGDADYGYTF. CDR3 nucleotides: TGTGCCAGCAGCCACTGGACAGGGGACGCCGACTATGGCTACACCTTC.

The chain uses TRBV28 and TRBJ1-4; TRBD1 is a possible D gene (5 bases). CDR1 and CDR2 from the germline V gene are MDHEN and SYDVKM. This CDR3 has 13 amino acids. V shed 8 bases and J shed 4 bases, with 11 bases lying between them. The CDR3 loop is CASRDRYNEKLFF. The CDR3 coding sequence is TGTGCCAGCCGCGACAGATATAATGAAAAACTGTTTTTT.

This clonotype came up a few times. The CDR3 DNA follows: TGTGCCAGCAGTTTCCAGAGGCCCTACGAGCAGTACTTC. It yields the protein CASSFQRPYEQYF. The gene calls are TRBV12-3 or TRBV12-4 and TRBJ2-7, with D uncertain. Trimming removed 3 bases from V and 2 bases from J, with 8 bases in between. The length of the CDR3 is 13 residues.

The chain uses TRBV7-2 and TRBJ2-1; 7 bases agree with TRBD2. This CDR3 is built from 16 residues. In germline, CDR1 is SGHTA, CDR2 FQGNSA. V shed 1 base, J shed 2 bases, and the junction held 5 bases outside the gene matches. The DNA for the CDR3 is TGTGCCAGCAGCTTAGAGGGGCGGGAGCCCTACAATGAGCAGTTCTTC. Amino acid sequence: CASSLEGREPYNEQFF.

The table lists this clonotype with a few counts. The rearrangement links TRBV12-3 or TRBV12-4 to TRBJ2-5; 7 bases match TRBD1. This CDR3 is 14 amino acids long. The J segment lost 5 bases and the V segment lost 6 bases, leaving 9 bases of the junction unmatched. The CDR3 protein is CASRSLDRVETQYF. The CDR3 DNA reads TGTGCCAGCAGATCGCTCGACAGGGTCGAGACCCAGTACTTC.

The V call is TRBV20-1, the J call TRBJ2-7; the match to TRBD1 covers 12 bases. The ends lost 0 bases at V and 6 bases at J; junction bases unmatched: 6. CDR3 length: 15 amino acids. Germline loops: CDR1 DFQATT, CDR2 SNEGSKA (reference sequence). The CDR3 DNA reads as TGCAGTGCTAGAGATGCCGGGACAGGGGGCGGCGAGCAGTACTTC. Encoded protein: CSARDAGTGGGEQYF.

This clonotype appeared a few times. This rearrangement joins TRBV12-3 or TRBV12-4 to TRBJ2-7; D gene ambiguous. V was trimmed by 5 bases and J by 2 bases, leaving 7 bases between them. The length of the CDR3 is 12 residues. The chain's CDR3 is CASSLYTYEQYF. For the CDR3, the DNA is TGTGCCAGCAGTCTCTACACCTACGAGCAGTACTTC.

This chain uses TRBV25-1 with TRBJ2-7; 8 nucleotides match TRBD2. Germline trimming cut 10 bases from V and 2 bases from J; bases unmatched to any gene: 10. The germline V gene has CDR1 MGHDK and CDR2 SYGVNS. There are 14 residues in the CDR3. The CDR3 reads CATAELAGPYEQYF. DNA for the CDR3: TGTGCCACCGCGGAGTTAGCGGGACCCTACGAGCAGTACTTC.